Listed here are 2 T cell receptor beta chains from one sample, sequenced in a study of CD8+ T cells in alopecia areata. RNA, once extracted, was reverse transcribed into cDNA for use as the sequencing template. The repertoire was sequenced with immunoSEQ multiplex PCR; TCRdb's copy has only in-frame clones and lacks some. This table has under 20,000 clones, 59% appearing once. Treatment specified: oral pan-JAK inhibitor, 5-10 mg twice daily. Sampling of alopecia areata patients yielded lesional scalp punch biopsies as well as peripheral blood. The starting material was skin, obtained at week 4, from a patient treated with tofacitinib. These receptors were taken from a human donor with alopecia areata.

The chain is built from TRBV6-5 and TRBJ2-2, with 10 nucleotides matching TRBD1. Germline lookup yields CDR1 MNHEY and CDR2 SVGAGI. Trimming took 5 bases from V and 7 from J; bases not matched to a gene: 4. The CDR3 loop spans 14 amino acids. DNA of the CDR3: TGTGCCAGCAGTCGACAGGGGGCTGACGGGGAGCTGTTTTTT. Encoded protein: CASSRQGADGELFF.

The CDR3 DNA follows: TGCGCCAGCAGCTTGGGTGGCGGGCCAACCCAAGAGACCCAGTACTTC. Translated: CASSLGGGPTQETQYF. The V call is TRBV5-1, the J call TRBJ2-5; a possible D gene is TRBD2 (5 bases). The CDR3 runs to 16 residues. V was clipped by 0 bases and J by 1 base, with 13 bases between them. CDR1 is SGHRS, CDR2 YFSETQ, per germline.